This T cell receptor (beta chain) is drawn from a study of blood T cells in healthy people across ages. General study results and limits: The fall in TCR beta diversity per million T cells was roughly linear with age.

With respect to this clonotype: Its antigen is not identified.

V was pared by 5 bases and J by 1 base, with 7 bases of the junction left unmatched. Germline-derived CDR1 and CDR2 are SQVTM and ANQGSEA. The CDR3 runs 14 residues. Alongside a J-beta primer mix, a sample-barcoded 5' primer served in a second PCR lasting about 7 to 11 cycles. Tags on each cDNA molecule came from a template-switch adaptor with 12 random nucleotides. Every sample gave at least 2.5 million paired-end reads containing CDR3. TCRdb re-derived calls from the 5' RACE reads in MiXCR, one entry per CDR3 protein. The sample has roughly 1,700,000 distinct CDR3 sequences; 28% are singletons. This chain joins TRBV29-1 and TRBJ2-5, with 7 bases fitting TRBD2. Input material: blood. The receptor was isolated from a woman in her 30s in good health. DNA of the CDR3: TGCAGCGTTTGCGGGGCGGGGGTCCAAGAGACCCAGTACTTC. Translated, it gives CSVCGAGVQETQYF.